The 26 T cell receptor beta chains below come from one sample, sequenced in a study of T cell responses to AZD1222 COVID-19 vaccine. Sequencing used immunoSEQ multiplex PCR; TCRdb keeps in-frame clones, though not all of them. The table lists 130,000 or so clones, approximately 94% of them singletons. Sequences were derived from peripheral blood, sampled on day 0 of AZD1222 vaccination. The receptors come from an adult in good health.

V gene TRBV29-1 combines with J gene TRBJ1-1, with D possibly TRBD1 on 5 matching bases. V lost 4 bases and J 0 bases, leaving 12 bases between the germline ends. The CDR3 covers 14 residues. The germline gives CDR1 SQVTM, CDR2 ANQGSEA. The CDR3 spells CSVGAGTLNTEAFF. CDR3 nucleotides: TGCAGCGTTGGGGCAGGGACTTTGAACACTGAAGCTTTCTTT.

The chain uses TRBV10-3 and TRBJ1-1; unclear D gene. Trimming cost V 2 bases and J 2 bases, with 9 bases left between them. The CDR3 runs 14 residues. Germline lookup yields CDR1 ENHRY and CDR2 SYGVKD. CDR3 amino acids: CAISEAGSNTEAFF. The CDR3 DNA sequence: TGTGCCATCAGTGAGGCCGGGAGCAACACTGAAGCTTTCTTT.

This chain uses TRBV5-1 with TRBJ2-1, with TRBD2 matching over 8 bases. Trimming removed 0 bases from V and 9 bases from J; junction bases left unmatched: 11. The CDR3 covers 16 residues. The germline gives CDR1 SGHRS, CDR2 YFSETQ. The CDR3 DNA follows: TGCGCCAGCAGCTTGGTTGTCGGGAGGGCCCAGGGTGAGCAGTTCTTC. Its translation: CASSLVVGRAQGEQFF.

The CDR3 region has the DNA TGTGCCAGCAGCCCGGGGGGAGGGGTAGGTCAGCCCCAGCATTTT. Translated, it gives CASSPGGGVGQPQHF. V usage is TRBV6-5 and J usage is TRBJ1-5, with a possible D match to TRBD1 (5 bases). V dropped 6 bases and J dropped 6 bases, with 18 bases sitting between them. Germline CDR1 reads MNHEY; CDR2 reads SVGAGI. The CDR3 runs 15 residues.

The chain links TRBV28 to TRBJ1-1; the D gene is possibly TRBD1 (6 bases). Germline CDR1 reads MDHEN; CDR2 reads SYDVKM. The CDR3 has 14 amino acids. Trimming took 7 bases from V and 0 from J, leaving 12 bases between them. The CDR3 nucleotides are TGTGCCAGCACCCCCGGACAGCTGAACACTGAAGCTTTCTTT. It encodes CASTPGQLNTEAFF.

The chain joins TRBV28 to TRBJ2-1; no firm D call. V shed 2 bases and J shed 1 base, with 12 bases lying between them. This CDR3 contains 16 residues. CDR1 and CDR2 from the germline V gene are MDHEN and SYDVKM. The CDR3 spells CASSLGWVGSYNEQFF. In DNA form, the CDR3 reads TGTGCCAGCAGTTTAGGATGGGTTGGTTCCTACAATGAGCAGTTCTTC.

This clone was detected once. The chain has TRBV28 and TRBJ2-7, with 8 nucleotides matching TRBD2. The germline V gene encodes CDR1 MDHEN and CDR2 SYDVKM. The CDR3 loop spans 15 amino acids. Trimming cost V 7 bases and J 3 bases; bases outside gene matches: 11. Written as DNA, the CDR3 is TGTGCCAGCATTTCCCTCGCGGCGGGAGGCTACGAGCAGTACTTC. This encodes CASISLAAGGYEQYF. The whole variable domain, filled in from reference TRBV28 and TRBJ2-7, reads DVKVTQSSRYLVKRTGEKVFLECVQDMDHENMFWYRQDPGLGLRLIYFSYDVKMKEKGDIPEGYSVSREKKERFSLILESASTNQTSMYLCASISLAAGGYEQYFGPGTRLTVT.

This chain connects TRBV30 to TRBJ2-1, with TRBD2 matching over 9 bases. CDR3 length equals 13 residues. Germline V gene sequence: CDR1 GTSNPN, CDR2 SVGIG (reference sequence). Trimming removed 7 bases from V and 8 bases from J; junction bases left unmatched: 9. The DNA for the CDR3 is TGTGCCTTAAGGAGGGGACTAGCCGATGAGCAGTTCTTC. Translating gives CALRRGLADEQFF.

The V and J genes are TRBV29-1 and TRBJ1-1; D uncertain. The CDR3 is made up of 12 amino acids. The V and J ends lost 1 base and 1 base respectively, with 4 bases between them. Germline V gene data show CDR1 as SQVTM and CDR2 as ANQGSEA. CDR3 loop: CSVEVGNTEAFF. CDR3 nucleotide sequence: TGCAGCGTTGAAGTTGGGAACACTGAAGCTTTCTTT.

The chain joins TRBV2 to TRBJ2-7; D may correspond to TRBD1 or TRBD2 (6 bases each). CDR1 and CDR2 (germline): SNHLY, FYNNEI. Trimming removed 6 bases at V and 5 bases at J, with 14 bases between. The CDR3 covers 13 residues. The DNA for the CDR3 is TGTGCCAGCAGGGGGGGCCGTTGGGACGAGCAGTACTTC. This codes for CASRGGRWDEQYF.

The gene calls are TRBV15 and TRBJ1-3; D gene unclear. The germline V gene has CDR1 LNHNV and CDR2 YYDKDF (reference sequence). Trimming took 5 bases from V and 4 from J, leaving 6 bases between them. This CDR3 contains 12 residues. This CDR3 is CATSPGGNTIYF. The CDR3 bases are TGTGCCACCAGCCCCGGGGGAAACACCATATATTTT. The whole variable domain, filled in from reference TRBV15 and TRBJ1-3, reads DAMVIQNPRYQVTQFGKPVTLSCSQTLNHNVMYWYQQKSSQAPKLLFHYYDKDFNNEADTPDNFQSRRPNTSFCFLDIRSPGLGDTAMYLCATSPGGNTIYFGEGSWLTVV.

The chain uses TRBV12-3 or TRBV12-4 and TRBJ1-3; D is undetermined. V shed 3 bases and J shed 5 bases, with 5 bases lying between them. This CDR3 is built from 12 residues. The CDR3 nucleotides read TGTGCCAGCAGTTTGAGAAGAAACACCATATATTTT. It translates to CASSLRRNTIYF.

A single count supports this clone. The chain is built from TRBV30 and TRBJ2-7, with 12 bases identical to TRBD2. Germline CDR1 reads GTSNPN; CDR2 reads SVGIG (reference sequence). The trim removed 2 bases at V and 5 bases at J, leaving 7 bases unmatched. The CDR3 totals 15 residues. The CDR3, as DNA: TGTGCCTGGAGTCCAACGCCTAGCGGGAGGGACGAGCAGTACTTC. Protein sequence: CAWSPTPSGRDEQYF. Full variable domain (outside the CDR3, taken from reference TRBV30 and TRBJ2-7): SQTIHQWPATLVQPVGSPLSLECTVEGTSNPNLYWYRQAAGRGLQLLFYSVGIGQISSEVPQNLSASRPQDRQFILSSKKLLLSDSGFYLCAWSPTPSGRDEQYFGPGTRLTVT.

This chain joins TRBV6-5 and TRBJ2-7, with 7 bases that match TRBD2. This CDR3 is 16 amino acids long. Trimming cost V 0 bases and J 0 bases; bases outside gene matches: 5. Germline lookup yields CDR1 MNHEY and CDR2 SVGAGI. The CDR3 loop is CASSYSTSASSYEQYF. In nucleotides, the CDR3 is TGTGCCAGCAGTTACTCTACTAGCGCGAGCTCCTACGAGCAGTACTTC.

This clone has a single count. The chain carries TRBV11-2 and TRBJ2-2, with 7 bases matching TRBD2. J was trimmed by 2 bases and V by 4 bases; bases with no gene match: 7. Germline assignment: CDR1 SGHAT and CDR2 FQNNGV. The CDR3 runs to 16 residues. The CDR3 coding sequence is TGTGCCAGCAGCTGGAGGTCTAGCGGTAACACCGGGGAGCTGTTTTTT. Amino acids: CASSWRSSGNTGELFF.

The CDR3 bases are TGTGCCAGTTTCGTGACAGGCACAAATGAGCAGTTCTTC. As protein: CASFVTGTNEQFF. This sequence joins TRBV19 and TRBJ2-1; a weak D match, TRBD1 (6 bases). V was trimmed by 8 bases and J by 7 bases, leaving 15 bases between them. Germline V gene data show CDR1 as LNHDA and CDR2 as SQIVND (reference sequence). This CDR3 is 13 amino acids long. Using reference TRBV19 and TRBJ2-1 for the parts outside the CDR3, the full variable domain is DGGITQSPKYLFRKEGQNVTLSCEQNLNHDAMYWYRQDPGQGLRLIYYSQIVNDFQKGDIAEGYSVSREKKESFPLTVTSAQKNPTAFYLCASFVTGTNEQFFGPGTRLTVL.

V is TRBV11-2 and J is TRBJ2-5; D possibly corresponds to TRBD2 (5 bases). The CDR3 has 16 amino acids. Trimming cost V 8 bases and J 4 bases, with 23 bases left between them. Germline CDR1 SGHAT, CDR2 FQNNGV. For the CDR3, the DNA is TGTGCCAGCCGTCACCGTAATAGCGAATTGACAGAGACCCAGTACTTC. Translation: CASRHRNSELTETQYF. The whole variable domain, remainder taken from reference TRBV11-2 and TRBJ2-5, is EAGVAQSPRYKIIEKRQSVAFWCNPISGHATLYWYQQILGQGPKLLIQFQNNGVVDDSQLPKDRFSAERLKGVDSTLKIQPAKLEDSAVYLCASRHRNSELTETQYFGPGTRLLVL.

This clone was found once. The genes are TRBV3-1 (or the pseudogene TRBV3-2) and TRBJ1-4; D remains unclear. V was trimmed by 1 base and J by 7 bases, leaving 7 bases between them. The germline V gene has CDR1 LGHDT and CDR2 YNNKEL (reference sequence). This CDR3 has 13 amino acids. CDR3 residues: CASSQGVIEKLFF. Here the CDR3 DNA reads TGTGCCAGCAGCCAAGGTGTAATTGAAAAACTGTTTTTT.

CDR3 bases: TGTGCCAGCACAGGACTAGCGGGGGACAATGAGCAGTTCTTC. Protein sequence: CASTGLAGDNEQFF. The gene calls are TRBV2 and TRBJ2-1; 13 bases fit TRBD2. This CDR3 is built from 14 residues. CDR1 is SNHLY, CDR2 FYNNEI, per germline. Trimming took 7 bases from V and 5 from J; bases not matched to a gene: 2.

The V call is TRBV27, the J call TRBJ2-1; no definite D call. The CDR3 covers 14 residues. The germline CDR1 and CDR2 sequences are MNHEY and SMNVEV (reference sequence). Between the trimmed V and J ends, which lost 3 bases and 7 bases, there was a span of 13 bases. The CDR3 sequence is CASSFSRQRNEQFF. In DNA form, the CDR3 reads TGTGCCAGCAGTTTCTCGCGACAAAGGAATGAGCAGTTCTTC.

The V gene is TRBV28, the J gene TRBJ2-1, with 16 positions matching TRBD2. V was pared by 3 bases and J by 2 bases, with 7 bases of the junction left unmatched. Germline V gives CDR1 MDHEN, CDR2 SYDVKM. CDR3 length: 19 amino acids. The DNA of the CDR3 is TGTGCCAGCAGTTTCCCCGGGACTAGCGGGAGGGTGACCTACAATGAGCAGTTCTTC. Translated: CASSFPGTSGRVTYNEQFF.

The V call is TRBV6-5, the J call TRBJ2-1, with D perhaps TRBD2 (6 bases). V was shortened by 2 bases and J by 14 bases, with 19 bases between the two germline ends. The CDR3 spans 14 residues. Germline V lookup: CDR1 MNHEY, CDR2 SVGAGI. Here the CDR3 reads CASSYPTAGREEFF. CDR3 DNA sequence: TGTGCCAGCAGTTACCCCACGGCGGGCAGGGAGGAGTTCTTC.

The chain combines TRBV9 with TRBJ1-1, with D perhaps TRBD1 (5 bases). The CDR3 is made up of 14 amino acids. Between the trimmed V and J ends, which lost 3 bases and 9 bases, there was a span of 18 bases. Germline lookup yields CDR1 SGDLS and CDR2 YYNGEE. The chain's CDR3 is CASSALNRDDQAFF. The CDR3 nucleotides read TGTGCCAGCAGCGCCCTGAACCGGGACGATCAAGCTTTCTTT.

This chain links TRBV27 with TRBJ2-1; 7 positions agree with TRBD2. From germline, CDR1 is MNHEY and CDR2 SMNVEV (reference sequence). This CDR3 has 16 residues. The ends lost 5 bases at V and 2 bases at J; junction bases unmatched: 9. The CDR3 coding sequence is TGTGCCAGCAGTCCGAACCTAGCGGCACCCTACAATGAGCAGTTCTTC. Translating gives CASSPNLAAPYNEQFF.

The chain has TRBV9 and TRBJ2-3; a possible D gene is TRBD2 (6 bases). The CDR3 sequence is 16 residues long. Germline V gene data show CDR1 as SGDLS and CDR2 as YYNGEE. V shed 0 bases and J shed 4 bases, with 15 bases lying between them. The CDR3: CASSVVRGRGSDTQYF. The CDR3 DNA is TGTGCCAGCAGCGTAGTGAGGGGCCGGGGGTCAGATACGCAGTATTTT.

V is TRBV27 and J is TRBJ2-7; D gene uncertain. Trimming shortened V by 6 bases and J by 5 bases, and 20 bases separated the two germline ends. This CDR3 spans 15 amino acids. From germline, CDR1 is MNHEY and CDR2 SMNVEV (reference sequence). As DNA, the CDR3 is TGTGCCAGCAGAAGTTTTCTAGGAAGGAGCGACGAGCAGTACTTC. As protein: CASRSFLGRSDEQYF.